These T cell receptor beta chains were read from a single sample in a study of regulatory T cells in long-lasting Graves disease. TCRdb ran MiXCR on the multiplex PCR reads and lists one entry per CDR3 protein. The sample yields fewer than 650,000 distinct CDR3 sequences, less than 20% seen once. This same sample was also taken into another study, of T cells in Graves' hyperthyroidism and ophthalmopathy.

The source material was peripheral blood mononuclear cells (PBMCs), sampled at new diagnosis, from a patient treated with antithyroid drugs. The source is a woman under 40 with Graves disease. The CDR3 runs from the conserved cysteine through the conserved F or W. Fields, in order: clone size, J gene, D gene, V gene, CDR3 DNA, CDR3 protein. A D gene is named only where the DNA matches it firmly. Some rows mark clone size as missing; the rest say once, few, many or name a class of expanded clone.

few TRBJ2-7 NA TRBV2 TGTGCCAGCAGTGATGGGGGGAAGTACGAGCAGTACTTC CASSDGGKYEQYF
many TRBJ2-2 TRBD1 TRBV24-1 TGTGCCACCACTACGGACAGGCCCCCAAACACCGGGGAGCTGTTTTTT CATTTDRPPNTGELFF
NA TRBJ2-7 NA TRBV28 TGTGCCAGCAGCCCTGGGGACTTCGGCTCCTACGAGCAGTACTTC CASSPGDFGSYEQYF
NA TRBJ2-1 TRBD1 TRBV29-1 TGCAGCGTTGAAGGGGCAGGGGGCTACTACAATGAGCAGTTCTTC CSVEGAGGYYNEQFF
many TRBJ1-2 NA TRBV6-1 TGTGCCAGCAGTACCGGGACCCCCTATGGCTACACCTTC CASSTGTPYGYTF
many TRBJ2-7 NA TRBV7-2 TGTGCCAGCAGCCAAAATTACAGGGCCTCCGAGCAGTACTTC CASSQNYRASEQYF
few TRBJ1-2 NA TRBV12-3/TRBV12-4 TGTGCCAGCAGTTTAGTTTTGGCAGGTTCAATTCGTGGCTACACCTTC CASSLVLAGSIRGYTF
NA TRBJ1-1 NA TRBV6-2/TRBV6-3 TGTACCAGCAGTTTGACAGGTTCCACTGAAGCTTTCTTT CTSSLTGSTEAFF
NA TRBJ2-5 NA TRBV15 TGTGCCACCAGCAGGGCGGCTACCCAAGAGACCCAGTACTTC CATSRAATQETQYF
many TRBJ1-2 NA TRBV5-1 TGCGCCAGCAGCTACGGACCCTGGTATGGCTACACCTTC CASSYGPWYGYTF
NA TRBJ1-4 TRBD1 TRBV27 TGTGTCAGCATGCAAATACAGGGGCCAAAACTGTTTTTT CVSMQIQGPKLFF
NA TRBJ1-2 NA TRBV7-3 TGTGCCAGCGAACCCCGGGGGCAGGGCGAGAGCGGCTACACCTTC CASEPRGQGESGYTF
NA TRBJ2-3 TRBD2 TRBV7-2 TGTGCCAGCAGCTTAGGGGCTAGCGGGGGGGCAGATACGCAGTATTTT CASSLGASGGADTQYF
few TRBJ1-6 NA TRBV7-8 TGTGCCAGCAGCTTAGGAGGGGGGCGCAAACCCCTCCACTTT CASSLGGGRKPLHF
many TRBJ1-2 NA TRBV28 TGTGCCAGCAAACCCTCCCCCGGGACGACTAACTATGGCTACACCTTC CASKPSPGTTNYGYTF
few TRBJ2-7 TRBD2 TRBV28 TGTGCCAGCAGCGCGGGGGTTGCGGGAAGGTCCTACGAGCAGTACTTC CASSAGVAGRSYEQYF
NA TRBJ2-5 TRBD1 TRBV30 TGTGCCTGGGAGACAGGGGGCTTCTTGACCCAGTACTTC CAWETGGFLTQYF
NA TRBJ2-3 NA TRBV29-1 TGCAGCGCCCGCAGGGGAGGCACAGATACGCAGTATTTT CSARRGGTDTQYF
many TRBJ2-5 NA TRBV2 TGTGCCAGCAGTGCTCAGTACCAAGAGACCCAGTACTTC CASSAQYQETQYF
NA TRBJ1-2 NA TRBV7-3 TGTGCCAGCAGCTCGGATATTCACAGGGACGGCTACACCTTC CASSSDIHRDGYTF
many TRBJ1-5 NA TRBV20-1 TGCAGTGCTAGAGATAGGTGGGGGGGCAATCAGCCCCAGCATTTT CSARDRWGGNQPQHF
few TRBJ1-1 NA TRBV5-5 TGTGCCAGCAGCTTGGAGGTCAGACAGTCGAACACTGAAGCTTTCTTT CASSLEVRQSNTEAFF
NA TRBJ1-5 TRBD1 TRBV10-3 TGTGCCATCAGTTCGGACAGGGACGGCAATCAGCCCCAGCATTTT CAISSDRDGNQPQHF
few TRBJ2-1 TRBD1 TRBV15 TGTGCCACCAGCAGAGAAAACAGGGGGTCCTACAGTGAGCAGTTCTTC CATSRENRGSYSEQFF
many TRBJ2-7 NA TRBV6-1 TGTGCCAGCAACCCGGGGGCCTACGAGCAGTACTTC CASNPGAYEQYF